The 31 T cell receptor beta chains reported below all come from one sample, sequenced in a study of blood T cell repertoires in COVID-19. Assay: immunoSEQ multiplex PCR; the TCRdb copy retains only in-frame clones and omits some. The sample has under 300,000 clones, roughly 90% seen once. Sequencing input: peripheral blood. Receptor source: a woman aged 40 to 49 who had recovered from COVID-19.

The rearrangement links TRBV28 to TRBJ1-5; the D gene is possibly TRBD1 (6 bases). The CDR3 spans 15 residues. V was shortened by 5 bases and J by 7 bases, with 18 bases between the two germline ends. CDR1 is MDHEN, CDR2 SYDVKM, per germline. CDR3 sequence: CASSTGRGGFQPQHF. In DNA form, the CDR3 reads TGTGCCAGCAGTACAGGGAGGGGGGGGTTCCAGCCCCAGCATTTT.

The J gene is TRBJ2-7, the V gene TRBV3-1 (or the pseudogene TRBV3-2); unclear D gene. The length of the CDR3 is 11 residues. V lost 1 base to trimming and J lost 6 bases, with 4 bases between them. Germline V lookup: CDR1 LGHDT, CDR2 YNNKEL (reference sequence). CDR3 region: CASSQASEQYF. CDR3 nucleotides: TGTGCCAGCAGCCAAGCGTCCGAGCAGTACTTC.

This rearrangement joins TRBV28 to TRBJ1-1; tentative D call: TRBD1 (6 bases). The CDR3 is 13 residues long. Trimming stripped 5 bases from V and 8 bases from J, with 15 bases between. CDR1 MDHEN and CDR2 SYDVKM come from the germline V gene. The CDR3 bases are TGTGCCAGCAGTGCTCTACCTAGGGGGGAAGCTTTCTTT. Residues: CASSALPRGEAFF.

The chain is built from TRBV14 and TRBJ1-2; D gene unclear. Looked up from germline, CDR1 is SGHDN and CDR2 is FVKESK. The CDR3 sequence is 14 residues long. The V end lost 5 bases, the J end lost 8 bases, and 18 bases lay between the germline ends. CDR3 nucleotide sequence: TGTGCCAGCAGCGAAGCTCTATCTGGGCAGGGCTACACCTTC. This codes for CASSEALSGQGYTF.

The J gene is TRBJ1-5, the V gene TRBV7-9; 7 positions match TRBD1. Trimming took 3 bases from V and 2 from J; bases not matched to a gene: 1. This CDR3 contains 14 residues. CDR1 SEHNR and CDR2 FQNEAQ come from the germline V gene (reference sequence). This CDR3 reads CASSFGTGNQPQHF. The CDR3 DNA reads TGTGCCAGCAGCTTTGGGACAGGCAATCAGCCCCAGCATTTT.

This clone was observed a few times. V is TRBV7-9 and J is TRBJ1-1; maybe TRBD1 (5 bases). The CDR3 runs to 14 residues. Trimming shortened V by 5 bases and J by 5 bases, and 15 bases separated the two germline ends. In germline, CDR1 is SEHNR, CDR2 FQNEAQ (reference sequence). As DNA, the CDR3 is TGTGCCAGCAGCAAGGGGAAAGTGGGAACTGAAGCTTTCTTT. Its translation is CASSKGKVGTEAFF.

Concerning this clone: Other DNA sequences in this sample translate to the same CDR3. The gene calls are TRBV18 and TRBJ2-5, with D maybe TRBD1 (6 bases). The germline gives CDR1 KGHSH, CDR2 LQKENI. V lost 4 bases and J 2 bases, leaving 8 bases between the germline ends. This CDR3 has 13 amino acids. The DNA for the CDR3 is TGTGCCAGCTCACTAGGACAGCAAGAGACCCAGTACTTC. It translates to CASSLGQQETQYF.

The chain recombines TRBV29-1 with TRBJ1-2; 10 positions match TRBD1. V shed 4 bases, J shed 6 bases, and the junction held 2 bases outside the gene matches. This CDR3 is built from 12 residues. Looked up from germline, CDR1 is SQVTM and CDR2 is ANQGSEA. CDR3 protein: CSVVGTGDGYTF. CDR3 DNA sequence: TGCAGCGTTGTCGGGACAGGGGATGGCTACACCTTC.

The CDR3: CASSLDRGDGYTF. In nucleotides, the CDR3 is TGTGCCAGCAGCTTGGACAGGGGAGATGGCTACACCTTC. The rearrangement joins TRBV5-4 to TRBJ1-2; 7 nucleotides match TRBD1. The V and J ends lost 0 bases and 6 bases, in that order; junction bases with no gene match: 2. The CDR3 loop spans 13 amino acids. Looked up from germline, CDR1 is SGHNT and CDR2 is YYREEE (reference sequence). Using reference TRBV5-4 and TRBJ1-2 for the parts outside the CDR3, the full variable domain is ETGVTQSPTHLIKTRGQQVTLRCSSQSGHNTVSWYQQALGQGPQFIFQYYREEENGRGNFPPRFSGLQFPNYSSELNVNALELDDSALYLCASSLDRGDGYTFGSGTRLTVV.

This chain connects TRBV15 to TRBJ1-5; 7 nucleotides match TRBD1. The trim removed 1 base at V and 7 bases at J, leaving 7 bases unmatched. CDR1 is LNHNV, CDR2 YYDKDF, per germline (reference sequence). The CDR3 has 15 amino acids. The CDR3 loop is CATSRGGGAWQPQHF. The CDR3 nucleotides are TGTGCCACCAGCAGAGGAGGGGGCGCGTGGCAGCCCCAGCATTTT. Supplemented by reference TRBV15 and TRBJ1-5, the full variable domain reads DAMVIQNPRYQVTQFGKPVTLSCSQTLNHNVMYWYQQKSSQAPKLLFHYYDKDFNNEADTPDNFQSRRPNTSFCFLDIRSPGLGDTAMYLCATSRGGGAWQPQHFGDGTRLSIL.

This rearrangement joins TRBV2 to TRBJ1-6, with D possibly TRBD1 on 5 matching bases. The germline V gene encodes CDR1 SNHLY and CDR2 FYNNEI. The V and J ends lost 1 base and 7 bases respectively, with 11 bases between them. The CDR3 totals 15 residues. The DNA of the CDR3 is TGTGCCAGCAGTGAAGGTGGCAGGGCCAATTCACCCCTCCACTTT. It encodes CASSEGGRANSPLHF.

This clone was seen a few times. This chain joins TRBV6-5 and TRBJ1-1, with D perhaps matching TRBD1 (5 bases). This CDR3 is 12 amino acids long. Trimming stripped 4 bases from V and 12 bases from J, with 15 bases between. Germline V gene data show CDR1 as MNHEY and CDR2 as SVGAGI. This CDR3 reads CASSSQGPVTFF. CDR3 in DNA: TGTGCCAGCAGTTCCCAGGGCCCGGTGACTTTCTTT.

V is TRBV24-1 and J is TRBJ1-1; TRBD1 matches 8 bases. Germline loops: CDR1 KGHDR, CDR2 SFDVKD. The CDR3 has 18 amino acids. Losses at the gene ends were 5 bases for V and 1 base for J; bases not matched to a gene: 14. The CDR3, as DNA: TGTGCCACCAGTGCCGGACAGGGCGCCTCAGCCACGAACACTGAAGCTTTCTTT. Translated, it gives CATSAGQGASATNTEAFF.

The chain recombines TRBV3-1 (or the pseudogene TRBV3-2) with TRBJ1-5, with no clear D. This CDR3 spans 14 amino acids. Germline values: CDR1 LGHDT, CDR2 YNNKEL (reference sequence). V shed 0 bases and J shed 6 bases, with 9 bases lying between them. Here the CDR3 DNA reads TGTGCCAGCAGCCAAGATACCACATTTCAGCCCCAGCATTTT. Its translation is CASSQDTTFQPQHF.

The chain couples TRBV18 to TRBJ2-7, with a possible D match to TRBD2 (5 bases). The V gene's germline CDR1 is KGHSH and CDR2 LQKENI. Trimming stripped 4 bases from V and 6 bases from J, with 13 bases between. This CDR3 contains 13 residues. The CDR3 region is CASSHAIEGEQYF. The CDR3 DNA follows: TGTGCCAGCTCACACGCAATAGAGGGCGAGCAGTACTTC. Combining the CDR3 with reference TRBV18 and TRBJ2-7 gives the whole variable domain NAGVMQNPRHLVRRRGQEARLRCSPMKGHSHVYWYRQLPEEGLKFMVYLQKENIIDESGMPKERFSAEFPKEGPSILRIQQVVRGDSAAYFCASSHAIEGEQYFGPGTRLTVT.

This rearrangement joins TRBV29-1 to TRBJ2-3, with 13 positions matching TRBD2. Losses at the gene ends were 6 bases for V and 3 bases for J; bases not matched to a gene: 9. CDR1 is SQVTM, CDR2 ANQGSEA, per germline. The length of the CDR3 is 16 residues. CDR3 residues: CSVYLGTSGTTDTQYF. In DNA, the CDR3 is TGCAGCGTATACCTAGGGACTAGCGGGACAACAGATACGCAGTATTTT.

V gene TRBV3-1 (or the pseudogene TRBV3-2) combines with J gene TRBJ2-1; 9 nucleotides line up with TRBD2. CDR3 size: 15 residues. Germline V CDR1 and CDR2: LGHDT, YNNKEL (reference sequence). V trimming: 0 bases; J trimming: 8 bases; junction bases outside the gene matches: 5. The chain's CDR3 is CASSQEAGLADEQFF. The CDR3 nucleotides read TGTGCCAGCAGCCAAGAGGCGGGACTAGCTGATGAGCAGTTCTTC.

The V call is TRBV19, the J call TRBJ1-5, with 12 bases fitting TRBD1. Germline assignment: CDR1 LNHDA and CDR2 SQIVND (reference sequence). With 3 bases clipped from V and 7 bases from J, the junction kept 10 bases outside the gene matches. CDR3 length: 17 amino acids. CDR3 residues: CASSIGPGQGAVQPQHF. The CDR3, as DNA: TGTGCCAGTAGTATTGGCCCGGGACAGGGGGCGGTCCAGCCCCAGCATTTT.

The J gene is TRBJ2-1, the V gene TRBV28, with a possible D match to TRBD2 (5 bases). The CDR3 runs to 13 residues. Germline V gene lookup returns CDR1 MDHEN and CDR2 SYDVKM. Trimming cost V 4 bases and J 6 bases, with 10 bases left between them. The CDR3 spells CASSSGFGNEQFF. As DNA, the CDR3 is TGTGCCAGCAGTTCGGGGTTTGGCAATGAGCAGTTCTTC.

The CDR3 DNA reads TGTGCCAGCAGCAAACAACGGACAGGGGGCTCCTACGAGCAGTACTTC. It specifies CASSKQRTGGSYEQYF. The chain recombines TRBV11-2 with TRBJ2-7; 10 nucleotides agree with TRBD1. With V trimmed by 5 bases and J by 0 bases, 7 bases remained unmatched. This CDR3 contains 16 residues. The germline CDR1 and CDR2 sequences are SGHAT and FQNNGV.

As for this clone: The same CDR3 is also encoded by other DNA sequences in this sample. The chain has TRBV7-2 and TRBJ2-7; 11 bases map to TRBD2. The CDR3 length is 14 residues. Trimming removed 5 bases from V and 4 bases from J; junction bases left unmatched: 4. CDR1 is SGHTA, CDR2 FQGNSA, per germline. The CDR3: CASSLTSGSYEQYF. CDR3 nucleotides: TGTGCCAGCAGCCTAACTAGCGGGAGTTACGAGCAGTACTTC.

The chain recombines TRBV11-2 with TRBJ1-3; 8 bases are shared with TRBD1. In germline, CDR1 is SGHAT, CDR2 FQNNGV. CDR3 length: 14 amino acids. The V and J ends lost 6 bases and 5 bases, in that order; junction bases with no gene match: 6. Written as DNA, the CDR3 is TGTGCCAGCAGTCTCGGACAGGGAAGAAACACCATATATTTT. Residues: CASSLGQGRNTIYF.

CDR3 coding DNA: TGTGCCAGTAGGCGCCTTACCGGGAACTATGGCTACACCTTC. Translated, it gives CASRRLTGNYGYTF. The J gene is TRBJ1-2, the V gene TRBV19; no clear D. Germline V gives CDR1 LNHDA, CDR2 SQIVND (reference sequence). This CDR3 region has 14 residues. Trimming cost V 6 bases and J 2 bases, with 13 bases left between them.

V usage is TRBV6-5 and J usage is TRBJ2-4; 7 bases map to TRBD1. The germline V gene has CDR1 MNHEY and CDR2 SVGAGI. The CDR3 loop spans 15 amino acids. V dropped 2 bases and J dropped 1; count of bases not matched to a gene: 2. CDR3 coding DNA: TGTGCCAGCAGTTACACGACAGGGGCCAAAAACATTCAGTACTTC. Translated, it gives CASSYTTGAKNIQYF.

A single count supports this clone. The V call is TRBV5-1, the J call TRBJ2-7; 8 nucleotides match TRBD2. Germline CDR1 and CDR2: SGHRS and YFSETQ. V trimming: 1 base; J trimming: 3 bases; junction bases outside the gene matches: 12. The CDR3 has 17 residues. The CDR3, as DNA: TGCGCCAGCAGCTTGAGGGCGGCGGGAGGTCGTTACTACGAGCAGTACTTC. Protein product: CASSLRAAGGRYYEQYF.

The gene calls are TRBV7-2 and TRBJ1-6, with D tentatively TRBD1 (6 bases). Trimming left V 6 bases short and J 7 bases short, with 16 bases between. The CDR3 is 15 residues long. The germline V gene has CDR1 SGHTA and CDR2 FQGNSA. The CDR3 here is CASRTDGQSNSPLHF. CDR3 coding DNA: TGTGCCAGCAGAACCGACGGACAGTCAAATTCACCCCTCCACTTT.

The chain is built from TRBV24-1 and TRBJ2-3; tentative D call: TRBD2 (6 bases). The CDR3 has 16 amino acids. V lost 6 bases to trimming and J lost 3 bases, with 18 bases between them. Germline V gives CDR1 KGHDR, CDR2 SFDVKD. CDR3 DNA sequence: TGTGCCACCAGTTCCGAGGCTCTCGCGGGAACAGATACGCAGTATTTT. It translates to CATSSEALAGTDTQYF.

The chain is built from TRBV4-3 and TRBJ2-5, with D possibly TRBD1 on 6 matching bases. Germline assignment: CDR1 LGHNA and CDR2 YSLEER. This CDR3 has 14 amino acids. V was cut by 3 bases and J by 1 base, with 9 bases left in between. CDR3 DNA sequence: TGCGCCAGCAGCCATACAGGGTCCCAAGAGACCCAGTACTTC. As protein: CASSHTGSQETQYF.

The chain employs TRBV15 and TRBJ2-3; 8 bases line up with TRBD2. CDR1 and CDR2 (germline): LNHNV, YYDKDF (reference sequence). V was pared by 0 bases and J by 2 bases, with 7 bases of the junction left unmatched. This CDR3 comprises 17 residues. The CDR3 sequence: CATSRDRASGLTDTQYF. The CDR3 bases are TGTGCCACCAGCAGAGATAGGGCTAGCGGGCTCACAGATACGCAGTATTTT. Full variable domain (remainder filled in from reference TRBV15 and TRBJ2-3): DAMVIQNPRYQVTQFGKPVTLSCSQTLNHNVMYWYQQKSSQAPKLLFHYYDKDFNNEADTPDNFQSRRPNTSFCFLDIRSPGLGDTAMYLCATSRDRASGLTDTQYFGPGTRLTVL.

This sequence joins TRBV7-8 and TRBJ1-1, with 7 bases that match TRBD1. Germline V gene data show CDR1 as SGHVS and CDR2 as FQNEAQ. J was trimmed by 0 bases and V by 5 bases; bases with no gene match: 9. The CDR3 length is 16 residues. CDR3: CASSPRDSIMNTEAFF. The CDR3 DNA is TGTGCCAGCAGCCCCCGGGACAGCATCATGAACACTGAAGCTTTCTTT.

J is TRBJ2-3 and V is TRBV11-1, with 12 bases matching TRBD2. Germline V lookup: CDR1 SGHAT, CDR2 FQDESV (reference sequence). CDR3 length equals 16 residues. The J segment lost 0 bases and the V segment lost 5 bases, leaving 3 bases of the junction unmatched. CDR3 region: CASSPTSGRSTDTQYF. CDR3 bases: TGTGCCAGCAGCCCTACTAGCGGGAGGAGCACAGATACGCAGTATTTT.